This T cell receptor (beta chain) emerged from a study of T cells in Graves' hyperthyroidism and ophthalmopathy. Researchers amplified the TCR beta CDR3 regions from RNA transcripts. RT-PCR in the first round (using the HTBI primer set) targeted the TCR CDR3. TCRdb used MiXCR to reprocess the multiplex PCR reads, holding one entry per CDR3 protein. Of 600,000 to 700,000 distinct CDR3 sequences detected, over 12% appear once; the ten largest clones hold 3.5% to 4.5%. General observations from the study: Among thyroid clonotypes expanded above 0.001, most also appeared in blood.

This clonotype occurred many times. As yet, its antigen is unknown. Trimming took 0 bases from V and 4 from J, leaving 16 bases between them. The CDR3 runs 16 residues. Germline V gene data show CDR1 as LGHNA and CDR2 as YNFKEQ. Based on clinical symptoms, serum thyroxine and TRAb, thyroid ultrasound and orbital computed tomography, diagnoses were reached. This sequence originates from a woman aged 40-49 years with Graves' ophthalmopathy. The material sequenced was blood. This chain uses TRBV4-2 with TRBJ2-7, with D possibly matching TRBD2 (7 bases). CDR3 coding DNA: TGTGCCAGCAGCCAAGAGGGCGACCGGGGGGCGTACGAGCAGTACTTC. It is translated as CASSQEGDRGAYEQYF.